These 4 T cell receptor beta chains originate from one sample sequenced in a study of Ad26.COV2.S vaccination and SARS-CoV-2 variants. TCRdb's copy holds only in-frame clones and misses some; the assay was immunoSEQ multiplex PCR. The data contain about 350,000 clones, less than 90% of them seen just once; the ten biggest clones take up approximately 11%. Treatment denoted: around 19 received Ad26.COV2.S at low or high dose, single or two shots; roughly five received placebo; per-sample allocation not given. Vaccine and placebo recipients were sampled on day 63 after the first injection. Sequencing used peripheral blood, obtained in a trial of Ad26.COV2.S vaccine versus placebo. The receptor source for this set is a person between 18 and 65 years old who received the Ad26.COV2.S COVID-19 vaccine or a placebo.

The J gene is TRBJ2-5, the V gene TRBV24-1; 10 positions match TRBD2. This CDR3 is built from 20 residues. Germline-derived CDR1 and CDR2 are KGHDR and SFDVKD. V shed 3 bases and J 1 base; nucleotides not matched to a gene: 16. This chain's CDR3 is CATSDPTPGKLAGPQETQYF. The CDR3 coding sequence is TGTGCCACCAGTGATCCAACCCCCGGCAAACTAGCGGGGCCCCAAGAGACCCAGTACTTC.

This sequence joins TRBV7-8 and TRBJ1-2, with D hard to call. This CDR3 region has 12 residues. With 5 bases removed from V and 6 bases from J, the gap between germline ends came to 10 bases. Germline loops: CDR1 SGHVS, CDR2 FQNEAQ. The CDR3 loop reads CASSRGPDGYTF. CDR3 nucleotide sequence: TGTGCCAGCAGCCGCGGGCCGGATGGCTACACCTTC.

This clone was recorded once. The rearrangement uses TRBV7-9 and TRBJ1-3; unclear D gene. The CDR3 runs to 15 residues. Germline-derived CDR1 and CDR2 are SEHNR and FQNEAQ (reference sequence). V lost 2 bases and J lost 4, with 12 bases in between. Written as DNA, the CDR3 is TGTGCCAGCAGCTTAATGGAAGCAGGAGGAAACACCATATATTTT. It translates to CASSLMEAGGNTIYF.

The CDR3 DNA reads as TGTGCCAGTAGCCCGATGATCACTAGCGTAGGGGAGACCCAGTACTTC. Its protein is CASSPMITSVGETQYF. The J gene is TRBJ2-5, the V gene TRBV19; 7 bases are a match to TRBD2. Germline V gene lookup returns CDR1 LNHDA and CDR2 SQIVND (reference sequence). The V segment lost 6 bases and the J segment 5 bases; nucleotides outside the gene matches: 15. The CDR3 sequence is 16 residues long.